The present entry profiles one TCR beta chain with its context. Its antigen is still unknown. This sample is drawn from a study of T cells expressing NK-cell markers. Study results and limitations: Over 5 donors had dominant NKG2C+ clonotypes that comprised about 1.0-7.5% of their CD8+ T cells.

No DNA is given; TCRdb re-called the 5' RACE reads and lists each CDR3 protein once. The repertoire table contains a few hundred thousand distinct CDR3 sequences. From germline, CDR1 is KGHDR and CDR2 SFDVKD. The CDR3 is 13 amino acids. Sequences were obtained from blood T cells: a sorted CD56 or NKG2C T cell subset, CD4+ or CD8+ T cells, or bulk PBMC T cells (not recorded which). The TCR sequence derives from a man aged 18 to 29 in good health. The chain carries TRBV24-1 and TRBJ2-2. The CDR3 spells CATSDLVPEELFF.